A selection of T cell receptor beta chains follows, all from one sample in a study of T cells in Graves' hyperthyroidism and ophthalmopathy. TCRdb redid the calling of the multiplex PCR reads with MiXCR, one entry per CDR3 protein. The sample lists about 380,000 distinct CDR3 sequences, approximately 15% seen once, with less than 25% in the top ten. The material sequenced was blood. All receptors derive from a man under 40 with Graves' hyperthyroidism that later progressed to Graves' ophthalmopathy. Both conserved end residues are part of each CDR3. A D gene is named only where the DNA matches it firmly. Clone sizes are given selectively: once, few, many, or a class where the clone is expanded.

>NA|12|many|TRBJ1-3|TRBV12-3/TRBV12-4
TGTGCCATACAGGTTCCCGGAAACACCATATATTTT
CAIQVPGNTIYF
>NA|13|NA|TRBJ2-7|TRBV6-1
TGTGCCAGCAGAATGACAGGTTTCGACGAGCAGTACTTC
CASRMTGFDEQYF
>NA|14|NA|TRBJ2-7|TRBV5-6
TGTGCCAGTAGTATAGGGGGGGAAACCTACGAGCAGTACTTC
CASSIGGETYEQYF
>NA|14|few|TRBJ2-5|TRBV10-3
TGTGCCATCAGACAACAGGGTTACCAAGAGACCCAGTACTTC
CAIRQQGYQETQYF
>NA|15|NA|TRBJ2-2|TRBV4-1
TGCGCCAGCAGCCAAGACCAGGGGTTCACCGGGGAGCTGTTTTTT
CASSQDQGFTGELFF
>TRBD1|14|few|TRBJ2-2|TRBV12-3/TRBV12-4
TGTGCCAGCATCCGGGACAGGGGTCCCAGGGAGCTGTTTTTT
CASIRDRGPRELFF
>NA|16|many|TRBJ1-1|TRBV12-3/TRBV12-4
TGTGCCAGCAGTTTAGCCCCCCTCCGGATGAACACTGAAGCTTTCTTT
CASSLAPLRMNTEAFF
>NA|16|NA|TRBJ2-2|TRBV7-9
TGTGCCAGCAGCCCCCGGTTGGAGATGTATGAGCGGGAGCTGTTTTTT
CASSPRLEMYERELFF
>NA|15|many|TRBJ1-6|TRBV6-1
TGTGCCAGCAGTGACCTCGAGGGTCTCACTTCACCCCTCCACTTT
CASSDLEGLTSPLHF
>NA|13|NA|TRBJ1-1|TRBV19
TGTGCCAGTGTTGGCAGGGTTGACACTGAAGCTTTCTTT
CASVGRVDTEAFF
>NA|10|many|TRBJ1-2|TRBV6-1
TGTGCCTCGGACCACTATGGCTACACCTTC
CASDHYGYTF
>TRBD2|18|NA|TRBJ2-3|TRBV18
TGTGCCAGCTCACCAAGACCACCTAGGGGACTAGCCCCAGATACGCAGTATTTT
CASSPRPPRGLAPDTQYF
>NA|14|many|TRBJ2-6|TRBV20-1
TGCAGTGCTAGACAGTCCTCTGGGGCCAACGTCCTGACTTTC
CSARQSSGANVLTF
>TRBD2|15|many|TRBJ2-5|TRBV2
TGTGCCAGCAGTGAAGATGGCGCTAGCGGGGGTCCCCAGTACTTC
CASSEDGASGGPQYF
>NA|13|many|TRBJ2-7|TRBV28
TGTGCCAGCAGTTTCGCGACAGTCTACGAGCAGTACTTC
CASSFATVYEQYF
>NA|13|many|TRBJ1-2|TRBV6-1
TGTGCCAGCAGGTCGGACATTGGCTATGGCTACACCTTC
CASRSDIGYGYTF
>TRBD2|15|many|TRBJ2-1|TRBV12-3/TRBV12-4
TGTGCCAGCAGTTTTCGAGCGGGGGGGCACAATGAGCAGTTCTTC
CASSFRAGGHNEQFF
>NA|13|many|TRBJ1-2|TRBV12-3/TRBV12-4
TGTGCCAGCAACCGACAGAACGGCTATGGCTACACCTTC
CASNRQNGYGYTF
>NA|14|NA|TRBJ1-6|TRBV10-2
TGCGCCAGCAGTGTAACGGGGAATAATTCACCCCTCCACTTT
CASSVTGNNSPLHF
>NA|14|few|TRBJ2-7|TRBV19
TGTGCCAGTAGACCATCCGGGACAAACTACGAGCAGTACTTC
CASRPSGTNYEQYF
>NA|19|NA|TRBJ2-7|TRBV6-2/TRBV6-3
TGTGCCAGCAGTACCCCTAGATGGCATGGTGGGGCCTCCTCCTACGAGCAGTACTTC
CASSTPRWHGGASSYEQYF
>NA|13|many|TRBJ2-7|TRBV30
TGTGCCTGGAGTGACAGGGTTTACTACGAGCAGTACTTC
CAWSDRVYYEQYF
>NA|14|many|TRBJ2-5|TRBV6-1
TGTGCCAGCAGTGATTCAGGTCAACAAGAGACCCAGTACTTC
CASSDSGQQETQYF
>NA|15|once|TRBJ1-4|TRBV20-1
TGCAGTGCTAGTTCGTCAAGCCACGGAAGTGAAAAACTGTTTTTT
CSASSSSHGSEKLFF
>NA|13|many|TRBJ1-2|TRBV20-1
TGCAGTGCTAGAGATCCGGACAGCTATGGCTACACCTTC
CSARDPDSYGYTF
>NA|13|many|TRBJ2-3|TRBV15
TGTGCCATCCCGGGACCCCACACAGATACGCAGTATTTT
CAIPGPHTDTQYF